This T cell receptor (beta chain) was sequenced for a study of T cell changes during pregnancy in multiple sclerosis. The method was immunoSEQ multiplex PCR; TCRdb's version includes in-frame clones alone and lacks a portion of them. This sample has tens of thousands of clones; over 90% occur once, and the top ten carry about 0.78%. The germline V gene encodes CDR1 MNHNY and CDR2 SVGAGI (reference sequence). V shed 0 bases and J 12 bases; nucleotides not matched to a gene: 14. There are 16 residues in the CDR3. This TCR was sampled from a female donor with multiple sclerosis, enrolled in a pregnancy study. V usage is TRBV6-6 and J usage is TRBJ1-1; 9 positions agree with TRBD1. Sequences were derived from peripheral blood, sampled in the third trimester of pregnancy. The CDR3 DNA reads TGTGCCAGCAGTTACTCGGGGACAGGGAAGCCCGGGGCGACTTTCTTT. Residues: CASSYSGTGKPGATFF.